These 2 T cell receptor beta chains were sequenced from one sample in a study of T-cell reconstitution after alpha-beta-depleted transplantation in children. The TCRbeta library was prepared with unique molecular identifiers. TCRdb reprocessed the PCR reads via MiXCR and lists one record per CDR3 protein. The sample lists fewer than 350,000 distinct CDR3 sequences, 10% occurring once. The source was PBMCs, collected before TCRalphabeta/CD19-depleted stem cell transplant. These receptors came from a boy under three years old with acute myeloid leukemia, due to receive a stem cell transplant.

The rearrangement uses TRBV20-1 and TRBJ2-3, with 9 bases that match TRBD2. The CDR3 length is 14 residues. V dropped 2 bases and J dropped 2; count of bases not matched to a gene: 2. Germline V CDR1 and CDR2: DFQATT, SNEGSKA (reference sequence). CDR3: CSARLAGYTDTQYF. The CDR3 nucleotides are TGCAGTGCTAGACTAGCGGGGTACACAGATACGCAGTATTTT.

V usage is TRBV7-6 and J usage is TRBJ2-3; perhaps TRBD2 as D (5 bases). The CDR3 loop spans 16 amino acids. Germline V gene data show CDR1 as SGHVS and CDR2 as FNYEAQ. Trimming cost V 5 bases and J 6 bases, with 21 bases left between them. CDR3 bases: TGTGCCAGCAGCCGAGTCAACGCCGGGATTTCGGATACGCAGTATTTT. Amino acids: CASSRVNAGISDTQYF. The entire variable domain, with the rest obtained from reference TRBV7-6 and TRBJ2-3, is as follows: GAGVSQSPRYKVTKRGQDVALRCDPISGHVSLYWYRQALGQGPEFLTYFNYEAQQDKSGLPNDRFSAERPEGSISTLTIQRTEQRDSAMYRCASSRVNAGISDTQYFGPGTRLTVL.